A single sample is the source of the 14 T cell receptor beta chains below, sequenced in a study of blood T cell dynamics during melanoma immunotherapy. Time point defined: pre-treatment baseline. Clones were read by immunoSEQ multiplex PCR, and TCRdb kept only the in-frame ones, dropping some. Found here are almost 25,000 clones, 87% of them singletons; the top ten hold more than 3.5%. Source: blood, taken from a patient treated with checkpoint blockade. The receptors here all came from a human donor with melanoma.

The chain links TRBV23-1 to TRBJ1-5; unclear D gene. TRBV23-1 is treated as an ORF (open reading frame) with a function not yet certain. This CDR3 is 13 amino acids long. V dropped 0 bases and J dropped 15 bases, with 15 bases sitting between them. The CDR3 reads CASSQSELDLGHF. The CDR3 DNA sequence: TGCGCCAGCAGTCAATCTGAGCTGGACCTCGGGCATTTT.

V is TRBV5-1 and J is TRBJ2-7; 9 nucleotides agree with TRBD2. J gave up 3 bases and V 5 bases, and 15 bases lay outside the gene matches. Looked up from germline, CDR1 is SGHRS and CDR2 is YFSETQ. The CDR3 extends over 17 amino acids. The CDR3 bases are TGCGCCAGCAGTAACTCACTAGCGGGTGGGACGAACTACGAGCAGTACTTC. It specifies CASSNSLAGGTNYEQYF.

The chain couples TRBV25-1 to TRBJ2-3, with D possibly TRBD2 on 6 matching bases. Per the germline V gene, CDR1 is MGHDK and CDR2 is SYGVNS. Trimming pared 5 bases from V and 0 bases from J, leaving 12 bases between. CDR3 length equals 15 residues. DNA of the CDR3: TGTGCCAGCAGTCGACTAGAGACTAGCACAGATACGCAGTATTTT. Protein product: CASSRLETSTDTQYF.

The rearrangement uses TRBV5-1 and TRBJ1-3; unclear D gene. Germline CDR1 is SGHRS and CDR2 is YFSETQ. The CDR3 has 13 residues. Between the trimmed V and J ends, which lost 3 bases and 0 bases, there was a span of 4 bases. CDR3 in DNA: TGCGCCAGCAGCTCTTACTCTGGAAACACCATATATTTT. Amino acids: CASSSYSGNTIYF.

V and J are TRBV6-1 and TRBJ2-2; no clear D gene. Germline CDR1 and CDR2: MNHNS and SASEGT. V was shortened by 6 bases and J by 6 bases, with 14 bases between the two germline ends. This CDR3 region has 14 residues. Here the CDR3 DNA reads TGTGCCAGCAGCAGTAGCAGGAAGGCCGGGGAGCTGTTTTTT. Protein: CASSSSRKAGELFF.

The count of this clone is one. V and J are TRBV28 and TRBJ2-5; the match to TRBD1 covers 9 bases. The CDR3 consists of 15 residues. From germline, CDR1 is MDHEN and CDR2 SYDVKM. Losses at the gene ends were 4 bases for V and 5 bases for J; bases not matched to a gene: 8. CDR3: CASSSPGQGIETQYF. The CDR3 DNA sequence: TGTGCCAGCAGTTCCCCGGGACAGGGAATCGAGACCCAGTACTTC.

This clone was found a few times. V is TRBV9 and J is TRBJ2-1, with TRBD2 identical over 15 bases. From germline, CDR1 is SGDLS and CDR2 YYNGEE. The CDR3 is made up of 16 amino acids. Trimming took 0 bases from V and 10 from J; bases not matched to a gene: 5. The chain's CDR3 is CASSVGPGTSGREQFF. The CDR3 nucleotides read TGTGCCAGCAGCGTAGGGCCCGGGACTAGCGGGAGGGAGCAGTTCTTC.

The CDR3 here is CASSYGSRSSSYEQYF. The DNA for the CDR3 is TGTGCCAGCAGTTACGGATCCAGGTCGAGCTCCTACGAGCAGTACTTC. The rearrangement links TRBV6-5 to TRBJ2-7; D unresolved. This CDR3 has 16 residues. CDR1 is MNHEY, CDR2 SVGAGI, per germline. Trimming took 2 bases from V and 0 from J, leaving 14 bases between them.

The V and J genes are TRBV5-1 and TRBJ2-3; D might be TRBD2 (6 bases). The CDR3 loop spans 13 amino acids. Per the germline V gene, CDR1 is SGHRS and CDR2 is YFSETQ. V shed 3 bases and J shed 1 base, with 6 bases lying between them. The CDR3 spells CASSSSGTDTQYF. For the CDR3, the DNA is TGCGCCAGCAGCTCTAGCGGCACAGATACGCAGTATTTT.

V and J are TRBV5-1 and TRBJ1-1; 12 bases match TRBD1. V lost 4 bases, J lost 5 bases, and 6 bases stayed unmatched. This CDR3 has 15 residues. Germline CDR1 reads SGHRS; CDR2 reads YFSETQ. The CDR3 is CASSTGQGALTEAFF. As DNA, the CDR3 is TGCGCCAGCAGCACGGGACAGGGGGCGTTAACTGAAGCTTTCTTT. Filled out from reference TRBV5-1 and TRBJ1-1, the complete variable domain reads KAGVTQTPRYLIKTRGQQVTLSCSPISGHRSVSWYQQTPGQGLQFLFEYFSETQRNKGNFPGRFSGRQFSNSRSEMNVSTLELGDSALYLCASSTGQGALTEAFFGQGTRLTVV.

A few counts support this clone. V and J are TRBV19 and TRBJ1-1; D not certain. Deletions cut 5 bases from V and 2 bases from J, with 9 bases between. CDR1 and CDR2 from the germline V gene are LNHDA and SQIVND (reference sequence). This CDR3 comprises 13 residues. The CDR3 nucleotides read TGTGCCAGTAGTGCGCATGTAAACACTGAAGCTTTCTTT. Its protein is CASSAHVNTEAFF.

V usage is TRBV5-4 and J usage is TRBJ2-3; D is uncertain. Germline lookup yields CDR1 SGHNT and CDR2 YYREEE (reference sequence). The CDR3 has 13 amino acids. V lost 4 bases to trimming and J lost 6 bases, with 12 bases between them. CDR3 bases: TGTGCCAGCAGCCCATCGGGTTCTGATACGCAGTATTTT. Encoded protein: CASSPSGSDTQYF.

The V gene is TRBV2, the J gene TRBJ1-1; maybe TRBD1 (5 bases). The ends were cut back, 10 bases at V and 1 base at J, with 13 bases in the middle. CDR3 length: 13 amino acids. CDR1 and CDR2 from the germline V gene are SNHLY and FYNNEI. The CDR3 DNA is TGTGCCACGCTTTTACAGGCGAACACTGAAGCTTTCTTT. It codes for CATLLQANTEAFF.

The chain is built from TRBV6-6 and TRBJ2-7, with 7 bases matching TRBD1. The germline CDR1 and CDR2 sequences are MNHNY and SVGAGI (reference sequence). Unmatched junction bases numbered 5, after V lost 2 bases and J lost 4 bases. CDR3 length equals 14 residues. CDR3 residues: CASSYAGTAYEQYF. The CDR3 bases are TGTGCCAGCAGTTACGCCGGGACAGCTTACGAGCAGTACTTC.